Listed below are T cell receptor beta chains from one sample, sequenced in a study of T-cell memory formation after mild COVID-19. MiXCR, applied by TCRdb to the 5' RACE reads, yields one record per CDR3 protein. Found here are roughly 170,000 distinct CDR3 sequences, approximately 17% of them singletons; the top ten hold 3% to 4%. Specimen: PBMCs or a T cell subset sorted from them (not recorded which). Source of these receptors: a man aged 18 to 30 who had mild COVID-19 (a few samples of this study predate the infection). Cell type and time point are not known. The CDR3 runs from the conserved cysteine through the conserved F or W. Fields, in order: V gene, D gene, CDR3 protein. The D gene is left open where the match is weak.

V: TRBV11-2; D: -; CDR3: CASSHPIGRPSYEQYF
V: TRBV6-5; D: -; CDR3: CASSYRDISYEQYF
V: TRBV24-1; D: -; CDR3: CATSERTSYEQYF
V: TRBV7-2; D: -; CDR3: CASSPRTGIETQYF
V: TRBV6-6; D: -; CDR3: CASSVGELFF
V: TRBV6-2/TRBV6-3; D: -; CDR3: CASTVQGSGGELFF
V: TRBV7-9; D: -; CDR3: CASSLSATNEKLFF
V: TRBV27; D: -; CDR3: CASSWVVGAGNNSPLHF
V: TRBV4-3; D: -; CDR3: CASSRHRGETQYF
V: TRBV5-1; D: -; CDR3: CASSLVGVTTEAFF
V: TRBV6-2/TRBV6-3; D: TRBD1; CDR3: CASRPGQGFFGSNTEAFF
V: TRBV28; D: TRBD2; CDR3: CASSWASGGEYEQYF
V: TRBV19; D: -; CDR3: CASSMMGALEETQYF
V: TRBV11-2; D: -; CDR3: CASSLMPIEQYF
V: TRBV7-2; D: -; CDR3: CASSSDGGQPQHF
V: TRBV7-2; D: TRBD2; CDR3: CASSLRFGGVRTGELFF
V: TRBV19; D: TRBD1; CDR3: CASTPKTGPHQPQHF
V: TRBV20-1; D: -; CDR3: CSARGQLNTEAFF
V: TRBV12-3/TRBV12-4; D: TRBD1; CDR3: CASTYRGNEQFF
V: TRBV7-2; D: -; CDR3: CASSPHESFSYGYTF
V: TRBV7-2; D: -; CDR3: CDSSASKNTEAFF
V: TRBV29-1; D: TRBD1; CDR3: CSVQGATNEKLFF
V: TRBV5-1; D: -; CDR3: CASSFTGHDTQYF
V: TRBV7-2; D: TRBD1; CDR3: CASSLSPGTVATGELFF
V: TRBV19; D: TRBD1; CDR3: CASASSRGYSGNTIYF
V: TRBV28; D: -; CDR3: CASSSLEGTTEAFF
V: TRBV3-1; D: -; CDR3: CASSQGSGPEAFF
V: TRBV6-5; D: -; CDR3: CASSYTGRNTEAFF
V: TRBV5-6; D: -; CDR3: CASSLEGALYSPLHF
V: TRBV5-1; D: -; CDR3: CASSSNAVGGYNEQFF
V: TRBV4-2; D: -; CDR3: CASSQDTDSSSGNTIYF
V: TRBV20-1; D: -; CDR3: CSAYGGYEQYF
V: TRBV6-5; D: -; CDR3: CASSSATTQYF
V: TRBV27; D: TRBD1; CDR3: CASSGQGLRNQPQHF
V: TRBV12-3/TRBV12-4; D: -; CDR3: CASSPGGGEQYF
V: TRBV12-3/TRBV12-4; D: TRBD1; CDR3: CASSQRDSNSPLHF
V: TRBV4-3; D: TRBD1; CDR3: CASSLGKDRGNGELFF
V: TRBV24-1; D: TRBD2; CDR3: CATGTSVLNEQFF
V: TRBV7-8; D: -; CDR3: CASSFHRVRSSGNTIYF
V: TRBV2; D: TRBD1; CDR3: CASSERQGANTEAFF
V: TRBV9; D: -; CDR3: CASSQQDGSPLHF
V: TRBV5-5; D: -; CDR3: CASSSGGLNTGELFF
V: TRBV20-1; D: TRBD2; CDR3: CSASPIAGASYNEQFF
V: TRBV12-3/TRBV12-4; D: -; CDR3: CASSLLGGGYEKLFF
V: TRBV30; D: -; CDR3: CAWSVLSGSTEAFF
V: TRBV5-4; D: TRBD1; CDR3: CASSQQGAAETQYF
V: TRBV7-2; D: TRBD1; CDR3: CASSLVSRDRSEQFF
V: TRBV4-2; D: TRBD2; CDR3: CASSPRTSGGPYNEQFF
V: TRBV5-1; D: -; CDR3: CASSLVGSSGYTF
V: TRBV7-9; D: -; CDR3: CASSSLSGEYEKLFF
V: TRBV11-2; D: -; CDR3: CASSLDRLSPEQYF
V: TRBV20-1; D: -; CDR3: CSAIHGGGDYGYTF
V: TRBV5-1; D: TRBD2; CDR3: CASSLGTSGGQETQYF
V: TRBV7-2; D: -; CDR3: CASSLAGTSYEQYF
V: TRBV10-3; D: -; CDR3: CAIGQETQYF